This T cell receptor (beta chain) stems from a study of blood T cell repertoires in COVID-19. Study at large: Sites across the United States, Italy and Spain contributed samples from acute and convalescent COVID-19. PBMCs, B-cell-depleted T cells, or T cells provided the cDNA or gDNA that made up the material.

The CDR3 runs to 15 residues. This clone was detected only once. Original methodology: The assay estimated nucleated cells by amplifying reference gene primers. Assay: immunoSEQ multiplex PCR; the TCRdb copy retains only in-frame clones and omits some. D and trimming were read from the DNA, whereas the V and J calls and clone size are those reported in that table. The sample records about 240,000 clones, about 85% being singletons. While infection was still active, Seattle patients were enrolled and then followed longitudinally. Sequenced material: peripheral blood. The chain combines TRBV21-1 with TRBJ1-2; no check of the table's D call, TRBD1, against the DNA was made. TRBV21-1 is a listed pseudogene. The receptor was derived from a woman aged 45-59 years with COVID-19, enrolled during active disease. CDR3: CASSTGLGQNYGYTF. In DNA form, the CDR3 reads TGTGCCAGCAGCACTGGCCTCGGACAGAACTATGGCTACACCTTC.